This TCR beta chain derives from a study of tumor-infiltrating lymphocytes in primary liver carcinoma. At the level of the study: The number of productive TCRbeta reads per sample ranged from roughly 3.5 to 7.13 million and was similar across tissue types.

Regarding the study as a whole: Only about 8-24% of top clones were detected in each of the five tumor regions. Pairs comparing tumor with adjacent tissue or blood overlapped less than pairs drawn from tumor regions.

The CDR3 length is 14 residues. Germline CDR1 reads LNHDA; CDR2 reads SQIVND (reference sequence). Germline trimming cut 6 bases from V and 7 bases from J; bases unmatched to any gene: 7. Starting from around 0.45 ug of total RNA, TCR beta cDNA was produced with a primer in the constant region. ARM-PCR was slightly modified, and three nested multiplex PCR rounds with it gave rise to the TCR beta libraries. The study ran its first two PCR rounds for roughly 11 cycles each, using TRBV1-TRBV30 forward primers and a C-beta reverse primer. Each CDR3 protein gets one entry after TCRdb re-called the multiplex PCR reads with MiXCR. This table has under 200,000 distinct CDR3 sequences, around four fifths appearing once. Only a few counts were recorded for this clonotype. Its antigen is still unknown. The study co-extracted DNA and RNA from around 20-30 mg of unsorted bulk tissue. Viable tumor cell content exceeded 80% in every tumor sample.

The source material was tumor tissue from primary liver carcinoma. The chain uses TRBV19 and TRBJ2-4; 9 bases are a match to TRBD1. The receptor was isolated from a middle-aged man with primary liver carcinoma and hepatitis B virus infection. CDR3 region: CASRGTGTANIQYF. The CDR3 bases are TGTGCCAGTAGGGGGACAGGGACGGCGAACATTCAGTACTTC.